Many counts were recorded for the clone carrying this T cell receptor beta chain. The germline V and J ends were trimmed by 1 base and 6 bases, with 8 bases remaining between them. Germline-derived CDR1 and CDR2 are SGHDT and YYEEEE. The CDR3 runs to 13 residues. These data come from a study of neurological immune-mediated disorders. As for the cDNA, it was generated by 5'RACE with 10-nucleotide random UMIs. Each CDR3 protein is one row after TCRdb ran MiXCR on the 5' RACE reads. Of roughly 48,000 distinct CDR3 sequences in the sample, approximately 6.2% were seen once. The sorted libraries were prepared using more than 850,000 CD4+ or CD8+ T cells that had themselves been sorted.

This chain connects TRBV5-6 to TRBJ1-5; D remains ambiguous. The sequenced material came from CD4+ T cells from blood. The clonotype was recovered from a woman aged 18-35 years with multiple sclerosis. CDR3 sequence reads: CASSLSGSQPQHF. In DNA form, the CDR3 reads TGTGCCAGCAGCTTGTCAGGATCTCAGCCCCAGCATTTT.